The clone carrying this T cell receptor beta chain has a handful of counts. Preparation of the TCRbeta library involved a method that used unique molecular identifiers. TCRdb recomputed calls from the PCR reads with MiXCR, one row per CDR3 protein. The sample shows some 590,000 distinct CDR3 sequences, approximately 10% of them seen only once. This sample is drawn from a study of T-cell reconstitution after alpha-beta-depleted transplantation in children. This CDR3 contains 19 residues. The starting material was PBMCs from the stem cell graft donor, obtained from the stem cell graft. This TCR derives from a human donor who donated a stem cell graft to a child with acute myeloid leukemia. V usage is TRBV21-1 and J usage is TRBJ1-6; the listed D gene, TRBD1, was not tested against the DNA. TRBV21-1 constitutes a pseudogene. The CDR3 region has the DNA TGTGCCAGCAGCAAAGGGGCCCGGACAGAGAGCTCCTATAATTCACCCCTCCACTTT. This sequence encodes CASSKGARTESSYNSPLHF.